The T cell receptor (beta chain) under discussion was sequenced for a study of blood T cells in healthy people across ages. This CDR3 spans 14 amino acids. Trimming removed 5 bases at V and 4 bases at J, with 14 bases between. Primed by a sample-barcoded 5' primer and a J-beta primer mix, a second PCR proceeded for about 6 to 11 cycles. Sequencing recovered at least 3 million CDR3-containing paired-end reads from each sample. TCRdb analysed the 5' RACE reads with MiXCR anew, one entry per CDR3 protein. The sample carries hundreds of thousands of distinct CDR3 sequences, roughly 24% recorded once. This clonotype was counted only a few times. Its target is unknown. Study-wide points: In older individuals, TCR beta diversity per million T cells was lower, falling roughly linearly with age.

The sample also formed part of further work on T cells of mothers and their children.

The chain is built from TRBV12-3 or TRBV12-4 and TRBJ2-5; no clear D gene. The clonotype comes from a boy aged 5-17 years in good health. What was sequenced was blood. CDR3 sequence (DNA): TGTGCCAGCAGTCCCCGCACCGACCCAGAGACCCAGTACTTC. As protein: CASSPRTDPETQYF.